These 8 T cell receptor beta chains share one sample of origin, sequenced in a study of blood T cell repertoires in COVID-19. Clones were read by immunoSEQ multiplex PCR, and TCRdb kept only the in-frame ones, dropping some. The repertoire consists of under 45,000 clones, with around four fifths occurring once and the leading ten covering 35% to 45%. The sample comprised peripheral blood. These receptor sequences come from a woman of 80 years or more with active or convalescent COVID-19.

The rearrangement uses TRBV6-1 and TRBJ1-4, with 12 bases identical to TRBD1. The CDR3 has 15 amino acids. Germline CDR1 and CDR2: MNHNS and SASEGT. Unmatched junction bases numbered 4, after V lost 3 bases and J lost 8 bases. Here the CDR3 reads CASSDGTGGSEKLFF. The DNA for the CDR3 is TGTGCCAGCAGTGACGGGACAGGGGGCAGCGAAAAACTGTTTTTT.

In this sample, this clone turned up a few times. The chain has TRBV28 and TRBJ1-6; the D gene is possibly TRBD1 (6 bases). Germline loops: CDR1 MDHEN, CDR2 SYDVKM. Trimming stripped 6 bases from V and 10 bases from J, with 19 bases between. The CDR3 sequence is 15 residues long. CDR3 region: CASRRRTVRGSPLHF. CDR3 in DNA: TGTGCCAGCAGACGTAGGACAGTCCGAGGCTCACCCCTCCACTTT.

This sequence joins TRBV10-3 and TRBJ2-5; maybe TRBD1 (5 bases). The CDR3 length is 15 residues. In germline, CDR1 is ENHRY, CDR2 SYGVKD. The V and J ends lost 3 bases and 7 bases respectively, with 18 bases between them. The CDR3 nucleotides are TGTGCCATCAGTGACGCGACAGACTCCCCAGGGACCCAGTACTTC. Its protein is CAISDATDSPGTQYF.

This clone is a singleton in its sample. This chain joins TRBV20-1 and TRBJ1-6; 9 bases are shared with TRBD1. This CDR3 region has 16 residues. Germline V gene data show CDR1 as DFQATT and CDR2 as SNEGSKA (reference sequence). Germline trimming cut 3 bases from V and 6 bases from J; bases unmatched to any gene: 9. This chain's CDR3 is CSASDGRDRVNSPLHF. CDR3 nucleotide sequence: TGCAGTGCTAGTGACGGCCGGGACAGGGTTAATTCACCCCTCCACTTT.

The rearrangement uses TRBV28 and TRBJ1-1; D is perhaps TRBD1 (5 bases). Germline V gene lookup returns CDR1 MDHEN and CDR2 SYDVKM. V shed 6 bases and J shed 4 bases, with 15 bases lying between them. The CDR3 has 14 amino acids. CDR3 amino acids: CASRPPERGTEAFF. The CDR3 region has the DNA TGTGCCAGCAGACCCCCGGAAAGGGGCACTGAAGCTTTCTTT.

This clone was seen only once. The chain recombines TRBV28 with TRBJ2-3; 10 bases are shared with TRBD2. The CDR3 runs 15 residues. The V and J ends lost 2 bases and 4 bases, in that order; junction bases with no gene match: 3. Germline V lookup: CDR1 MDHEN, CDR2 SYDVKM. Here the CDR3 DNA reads TGTGCCAGCAGTTTACAAGCGGGGGGGCCAGATACGCAGTATTTT. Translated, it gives CASSLQAGGPDTQYF.

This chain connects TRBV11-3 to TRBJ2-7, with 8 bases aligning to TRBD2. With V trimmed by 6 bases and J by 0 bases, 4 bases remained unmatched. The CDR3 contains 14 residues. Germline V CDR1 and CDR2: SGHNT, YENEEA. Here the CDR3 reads CASSMSGSSYEQYF. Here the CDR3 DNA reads TGTGCCAGCAGTATGAGCGGGAGCTCCTACGAGCAGTACTTC.

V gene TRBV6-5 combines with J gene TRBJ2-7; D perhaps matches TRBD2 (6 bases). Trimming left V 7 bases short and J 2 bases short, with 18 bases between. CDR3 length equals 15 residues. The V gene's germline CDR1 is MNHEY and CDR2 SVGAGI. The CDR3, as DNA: TGTGCCAGCACCCTACGGTTTGGGGAGGCCTACGAGCAGTACTTC. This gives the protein CASTLRFGEAYEQYF.